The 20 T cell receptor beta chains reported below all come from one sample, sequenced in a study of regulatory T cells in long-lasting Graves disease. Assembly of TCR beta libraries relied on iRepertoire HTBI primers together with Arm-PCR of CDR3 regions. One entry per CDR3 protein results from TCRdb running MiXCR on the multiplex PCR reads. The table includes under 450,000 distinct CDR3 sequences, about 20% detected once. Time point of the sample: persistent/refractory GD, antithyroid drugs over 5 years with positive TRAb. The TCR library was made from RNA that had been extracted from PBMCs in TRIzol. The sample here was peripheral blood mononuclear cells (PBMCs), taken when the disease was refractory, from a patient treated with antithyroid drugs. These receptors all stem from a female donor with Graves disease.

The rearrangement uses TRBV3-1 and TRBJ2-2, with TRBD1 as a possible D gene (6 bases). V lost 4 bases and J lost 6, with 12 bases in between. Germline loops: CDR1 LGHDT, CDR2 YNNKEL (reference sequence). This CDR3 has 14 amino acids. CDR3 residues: CASSPDRISGELFF. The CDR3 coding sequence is TGTGCCAGCAGCCCCGACAGGATCTCCGGGGAGCTGTTTTTT. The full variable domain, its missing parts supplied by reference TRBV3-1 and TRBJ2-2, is DTAVSQTPKYLVTQMGNDKSIKCEQNLGHDTMYWYKQDSKKFLKIMFSYNNKELIINETVPNRFSPKSPDKAHLNLHINSLELGDSAVYFCASSPDRISGELFFGEGSRLTVL.

The CDR3 sequence: CSASSPGHYGYTF. The CDR3 DNA follows: TGCAGTGCTAGTAGCCCAGGGCACTATGGCTACACCTTC. V gene TRBV20-1 combines with J gene TRBJ1-2; D may be TRBD1 (5 bases). V was pared by 3 bases and J by 3 bases, with 11 bases between. CDR3 length: 13 amino acids. Germline V gives CDR1 DFQATT, CDR2 SNEGSKA (reference sequence).

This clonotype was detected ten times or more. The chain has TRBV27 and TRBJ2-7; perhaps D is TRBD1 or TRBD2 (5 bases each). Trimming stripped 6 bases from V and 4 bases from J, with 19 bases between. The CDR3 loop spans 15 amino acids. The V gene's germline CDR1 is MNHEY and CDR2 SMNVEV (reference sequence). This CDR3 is CASRSRELAYYEQYF. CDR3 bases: TGTGCCAGCAGATCCAGGGAGCTGGCGTATTACGAGCAGTACTTC.

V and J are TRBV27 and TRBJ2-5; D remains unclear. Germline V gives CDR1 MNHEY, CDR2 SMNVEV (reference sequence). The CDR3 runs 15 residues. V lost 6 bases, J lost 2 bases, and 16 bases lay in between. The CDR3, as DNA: TGTGCCAGCAGCCCAGCCTGGACGGAACAAGAGACCCAGTACTTC. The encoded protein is CASSPAWTEQETQYF.

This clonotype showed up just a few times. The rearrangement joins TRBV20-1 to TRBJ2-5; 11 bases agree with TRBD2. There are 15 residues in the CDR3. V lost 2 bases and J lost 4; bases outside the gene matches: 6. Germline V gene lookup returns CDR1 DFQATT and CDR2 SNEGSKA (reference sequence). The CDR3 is CSARLLAGAPETQYF. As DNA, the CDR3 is TGCAGTGCTAGATTACTAGCGGGGGCCCCAGAGACCCAGTACTTC.

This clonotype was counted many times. CDR3 sequence (DNA): TGTGCCTGGGCCGATTATACTGAAGCTTTCTTT. Translation gives CAWADYTEAFF. The J gene is TRBJ1-1, the V gene TRBV30; D is unresolved. The CDR3 extends over 11 amino acids. Trimming removed 5 bases at V and 5 bases at J, with 9 bases between. Looked up from germline, CDR1 is GTSNPN and CDR2 is SVGIG (reference sequence).

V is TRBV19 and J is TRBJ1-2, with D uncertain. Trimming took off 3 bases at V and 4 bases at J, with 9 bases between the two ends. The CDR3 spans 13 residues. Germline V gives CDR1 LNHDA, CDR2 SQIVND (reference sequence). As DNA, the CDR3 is TGTGCCAGTAGTATCCAGGCTGGCTATGGCTACACCTTC. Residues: CASSIQAGYGYTF. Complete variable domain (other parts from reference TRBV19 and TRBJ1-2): DGGITQSPKYLFRKEGQNVTLSCEQNLNHDAMYWYRQDPGQGLRLIYYSQIVNDFQKGDIAEGYSVSREKKESFPLTVTSAQKNPTAFYLCASSIQAGYGYTFGSGTRLTVV.

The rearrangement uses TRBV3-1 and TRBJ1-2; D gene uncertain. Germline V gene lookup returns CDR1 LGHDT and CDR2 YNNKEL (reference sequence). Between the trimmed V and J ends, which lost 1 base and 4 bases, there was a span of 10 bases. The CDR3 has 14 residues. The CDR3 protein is CASSQGEARYGYTF. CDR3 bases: TGTGCCAGCAGCCAAGGGGAGGCCCGCTATGGCTACACCTTC.

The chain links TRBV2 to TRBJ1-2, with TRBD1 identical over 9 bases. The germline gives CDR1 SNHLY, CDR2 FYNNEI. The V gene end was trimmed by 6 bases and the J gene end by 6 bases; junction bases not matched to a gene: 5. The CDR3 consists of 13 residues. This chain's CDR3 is CASRGQGRNGYTF. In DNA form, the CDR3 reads TGTGCCAGCAGAGGACAGGGGCGTAATGGCTACACCTTC. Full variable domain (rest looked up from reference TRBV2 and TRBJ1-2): EPEVTQTPSHQVTQMGQEVILRCVPISNHLYFYWYRQILGQKVEFLVSFYNNEISEKSEIFDDQFSVERPDGSNFTLKIRSTKLEDSAMYFCASRGQGRNGYTFGSGTRLTVV.

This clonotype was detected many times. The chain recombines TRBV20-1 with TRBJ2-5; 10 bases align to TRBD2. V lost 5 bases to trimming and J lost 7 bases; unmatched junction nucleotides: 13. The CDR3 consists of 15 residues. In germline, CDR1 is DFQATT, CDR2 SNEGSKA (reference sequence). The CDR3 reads CSAPPGLAQFGTQYF. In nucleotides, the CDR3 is TGCAGTGCTCCCCCGGGACTAGCGCAGTTCGGGACCCAGTACTTC.

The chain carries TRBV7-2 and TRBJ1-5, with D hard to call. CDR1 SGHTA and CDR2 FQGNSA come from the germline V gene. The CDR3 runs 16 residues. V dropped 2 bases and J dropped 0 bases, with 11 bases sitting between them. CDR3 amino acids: CASSLYGSNSNQPQHF. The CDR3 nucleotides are TGTGCCAGCAGCTTATATGGTTCCAATAGCAATCAGCCCCAGCATTTT. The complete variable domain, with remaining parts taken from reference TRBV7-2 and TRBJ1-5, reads GAGVSQSPSNKVTEKGKDVELRCDPISGHTALYWYRQSLGQGLEFLIYFQGNSAPDKSGLPSDRFSAERTGGSVSTLTIQRTQQEDSAVYLCASSLYGSNSNQPQHFGDGTRLSIL.

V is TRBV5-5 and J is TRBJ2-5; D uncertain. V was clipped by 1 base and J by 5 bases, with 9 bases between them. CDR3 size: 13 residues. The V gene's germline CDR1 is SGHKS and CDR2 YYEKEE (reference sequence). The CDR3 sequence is CASSLFPSETQYF. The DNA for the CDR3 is TGTGCCAGCAGCTTGTTTCCGAGTGAGACCCAGTACTTC.

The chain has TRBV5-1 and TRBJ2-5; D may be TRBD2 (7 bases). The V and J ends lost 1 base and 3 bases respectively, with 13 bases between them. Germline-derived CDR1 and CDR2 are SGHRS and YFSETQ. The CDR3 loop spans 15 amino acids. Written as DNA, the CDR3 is TGCGCCAGCAGCTTGCAGGGCGGGGGCGAAGAGACCCAGTACTTC. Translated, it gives CASSLQGGGEETQYF.

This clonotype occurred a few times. The DNA for the CDR3 is TGTGCCAGCCGACAGGGTAACACTGAAGCTTTCTTT. Protein product: CASRQGNTEAFF. This sequence joins TRBV6-1 and TRBJ1-1; 7 bases map to TRBD1. Germline assignment: CDR1 MNHNS and CDR2 SASEGT. V lost 8 bases to trimming and J lost 2 bases; unmatched junction nucleotides: 2. The CDR3 is 12 residues long.

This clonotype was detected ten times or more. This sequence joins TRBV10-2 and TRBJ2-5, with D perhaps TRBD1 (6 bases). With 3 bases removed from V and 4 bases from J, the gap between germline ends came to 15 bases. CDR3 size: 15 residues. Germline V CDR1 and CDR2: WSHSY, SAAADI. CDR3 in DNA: TGCGCCAGCAGTGAAGGGACACTTCGAGTAGAGACCCAGTACTTC. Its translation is CASSEGTLRVETQYF.

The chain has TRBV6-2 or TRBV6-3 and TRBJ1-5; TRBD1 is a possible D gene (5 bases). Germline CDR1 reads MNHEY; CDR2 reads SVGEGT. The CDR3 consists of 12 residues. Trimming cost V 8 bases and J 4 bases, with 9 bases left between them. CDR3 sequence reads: CASGTSNQPQHF. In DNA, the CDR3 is TGTGCCAGCGGGACCTCTAATCAGCCCCAGCATTTT.

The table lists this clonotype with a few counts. This CDR3 is CASSLGGTENEKLFF. CDR3 DNA sequence: TGTGCCAGCAGCTTGGGCGGGACGGAAAATGAAAAACTGTTTTTT. V usage is TRBV7-9 and J usage is TRBJ1-4; TRBD1 might be the D (5 bases). This CDR3 is built from 15 residues. V shed 3 bases and J shed 5 bases, with 13 bases lying between them. Germline V gene data show CDR1 as SEHNR and CDR2 as FQNEAQ (reference sequence).

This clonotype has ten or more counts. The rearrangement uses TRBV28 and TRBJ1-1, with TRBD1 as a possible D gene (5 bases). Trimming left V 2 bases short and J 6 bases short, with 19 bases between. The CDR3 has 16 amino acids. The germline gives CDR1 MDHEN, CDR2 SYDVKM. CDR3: CASSLPVPGGVSEAFF. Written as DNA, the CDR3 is TGTGCCAGCAGTTTACCGGTACCTGGGGGTGTCTCTGAAGCTTTCTTT.

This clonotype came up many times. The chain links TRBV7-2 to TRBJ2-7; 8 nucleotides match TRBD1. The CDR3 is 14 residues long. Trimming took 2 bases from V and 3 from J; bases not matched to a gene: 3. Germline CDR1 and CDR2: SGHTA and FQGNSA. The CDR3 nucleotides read TGTGCCAGCAGCTTACCAGGGGGCGGCTACGAGCAGTACTTC. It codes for CASSLPGGGYEQYF.

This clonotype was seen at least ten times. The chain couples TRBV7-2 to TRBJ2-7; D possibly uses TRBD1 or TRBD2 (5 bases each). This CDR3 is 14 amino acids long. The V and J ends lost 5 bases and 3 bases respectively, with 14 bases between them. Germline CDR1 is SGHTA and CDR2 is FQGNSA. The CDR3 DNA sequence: TGTGCCAGCAGCGTATCCGGGGCAAACTACGAGCAGTACTTC. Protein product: CASSVSGANYEQYF.